The TCR beta chain under discussion was sequenced for a study of blood T cell repertoires in COVID-19. Participants were aged about 18 to 89 years from around 24 US areas. Donors in Cohort 3 who had recovered were those with two negative PCRs, healthcare professional clearance, or resolution of their symptoms. V lost 7 bases, J lost 2 bases, and 11 bases lay in between. The CDR3 loop spans 13 amino acids. Germline lookup yields CDR1 SNHLY and CDR2 FYNNEI. How the authors handled the data: Amplification with reference gene primers provided the estimates of nucleated cell counts. Produced via immunoSEQ multiplex PCR; TCRdb's table is partial and in-frame only. V and J calls and clone size are as listed in that table; D and trimming were resolved from the DNA. This sample has around 480,000 clones, with about 85% found just once.

This TCR was sampled from a woman under 30 who had recovered from COVID-19. Sequencing was carried out using PBMCs or T cells enriched from blood (not recorded which). The rearrangement joins TRBV2 to TRBJ1-1; D might be TRBD1 (6 bases). The CDR3 is CASKGDRNTEAFF. The CDR3 coding sequence is TGTGCCAGCAAGGGGGACCGAAACACTGAAGCTTTCTTT.